The clone carrying this T cell receptor (beta chain) was detected once. This sample stems from a study of control samples from healthy donors and cancer patients. Trimming took off 1 base at V and 10 bases at J, with 5 bases between the two ends. There are 11 residues in the CDR3. Germline lookup yields CDR1 SGHDN and CDR2 FVKESK. Produced via immunoSEQ multiplex PCR; TCRdb's table is partial and in-frame only. Altogether tens of thousands of clones are present, 91% being singletons, with the ten largest covering approximately 15%. The chain is built from TRBV14 and TRBJ2-1; D not resolved. Sequenced sample: blood. The receptor's source is a young man in good health. CDR3 sequence reads: CASSQVREQFF. CDR3 nucleotide sequence: TGTGCCAGCAGCCAAGTTCGGGAGCAGTTCTTC.